This passage covers 6 T cell receptor beta chains from one sample sequenced in a study of T cells in Graves' hyperthyroidism and ophthalmopathy. Amplified regions were TCR beta CDR3 sequences from RNA transcripts. HTBI primers were the set used in a first-round RT-PCR of the TCR CDR3. One entry per CDR3 protein, called by TCRdb with MiXCR from the multiplex PCR reads. The sample lists fewer than 650,000 distinct CDR3 sequences; approximately 15% were seen once. The specimen was blood. These receptors originate from a woman between 35 and 50 years old with Graves' ophthalmopathy.

The sample holds many counts of this clonotype. The chain is built from TRBV6-5 and TRBJ2-5; possible D gene TRBD1, 6 bases. The CDR3 is 13 residues long. V dropped 5 bases and J dropped 4 bases, with 11 bases sitting between them. From germline, CDR1 is MNHEY and CDR2 SVGAGI. The CDR3 DNA reads TGTGCCAGCAGTCGGACAGTTGGAGAGACCCAGTACTTC. Translated: CASSRTVGETQYF.

This clonotype was seen ten or more times. This chain uses TRBV20-1 with TRBJ2-7, with 14 bases aligning to TRBD2. V trimming: 5 bases; J trimming: 3 bases; junction bases outside the gene matches: 3. CDR1 DFQATT and CDR2 SNEGSKA come from the germline V gene (reference sequence). The CDR3 consists of 14 residues. The chain's CDR3 is CSAPGLAGGYEQYF. In DNA, the CDR3 is TGCAGTGCTCCCGGACTAGCGGGAGGCTACGAGCAGTACTTC.

This clonotype came up many times. The genes are TRBV19 and TRBJ1-3, with a possible D match to TRBD1 (5 bases). V shed 2 bases and J shed 1 base, with 9 bases lying between them. Germline assignment: CDR1 LNHDA and CDR2 SQIVND (reference sequence). The CDR3 spans 15 residues. Here the CDR3 DNA reads TGTGCCAGTAGTATACAGGGATATTCTGGAAACACCATATATTTT. This encodes CASSIQGYSGNTIYF.

The chain has TRBV12-3 or TRBV12-4 and TRBJ2-5; D not certain. Trimming took off 4 bases at V and 0 bases at J, with 9 bases between the two ends. The CDR3 has 14 amino acids. The DNA for the CDR3 is TGTGCCAGCAGTTCCCCCTTAAACCAAGAGACCCAGTACTTC. Translated, it gives CASSSPLNQETQYF.

This clonotype was seen repeatedly, ten times or more. The CDR3 here is CASSSLSQVAGASYEQYF. For the CDR3, the DNA is TGTGCCAGCAGTTCCCTCAGCCAAGTAGCGGGGGCCTCCTACGAGCAGTACTTC. V gene TRBV12-3 or TRBV12-4 combines with J gene TRBJ2-7; 9 positions match TRBD2. Unmatched junction bases numbered 13, after V lost 4 bases and J lost 0 bases. This CDR3 is 18 amino acids long.

This clonotype was picked up many times. V gene TRBV12-3 or TRBV12-4 combines with J gene TRBJ1-2; TRBD1 agrees at 7 bases. This CDR3 comprises 14 residues. V shed 4 bases, J shed 4 bases, and the junction held 6 bases outside the gene matches. This CDR3 reads CASSYTDRPYGYTF. The CDR3 bases are TGTGCCAGCAGTTATACGGACAGGCCCTATGGCTACACCTTC.